This T cell receptor beta chain was sequenced during a study of blood T cell repertoires in COVID-19. Whole-study context: COVID-19 samples, acute and convalescent, were from the United States, Italy and Spain.

Assay used: immunoSEQ multiplex PCR; TCRdb lists only in-frame clones, some missing. The repertoire holds 70,000 to 100,000 clones, with 80% to 90% as singletons. The V gene's germline CDR1 is SGHAT and CDR2 FQNNGV. The CDR3 is 15 residues long. The trim removed 5 bases at V and 0 bases at J, leaving 4 bases unmatched. The receptor's source is a man aged 45-65 years with COVID-19, enrolled during active disease. The rearrangement uses TRBV11-2 and TRBJ2-3; 8 positions agree with TRBD1. Source material: peripheral blood. The DNA of the CDR3 is TGTGCCAGCAGCATGACAGGGGATAGCACAGATACGCAGTATTTT. Its translation is CASSMTGDSTDTQYF.